The following is a TCR beta chain sequence with its context. What it recognizes is unknown. The CDR3 totals 13 residues. V lost 4 bases to trimming and J lost 2 bases, with 9 bases between them. CDR1 is MNHEY, CDR2 SMNVEV, per germline (reference sequence). This sample is part of a study of T cell responses to AZD1222 COVID-19 vaccine. Sequencing used immunoSEQ multiplex PCR; TCRdb keeps in-frame clones, though not all of them. The table has more than 85,000 clones, 88% seen once. Study results and limitations: Repertoires were collected only later (after the peak T cell response had occurred). It was only a handful of AZD1222 recipients who were seropositive at baseline. In a largely white British group with more females than males, clonal diversity was possibly underestimated. Increases in Spike-specific TCR breadth and depth were seen after two AZD1222 doses.

The receptor was isolated from an adult in good health. Sequencing used peripheral blood, obtained on day 0 of AZD1222 vaccination. The chain employs TRBV27 and TRBJ2-7; the D is unclear. The CDR3 protein is CASSSGITYEQYF. The CDR3 DNA is TGTGCCAGCAGTTCCGGAATTACCTACGAGCAGTACTTC.